The T cell receptor (beta chain) described here comes from a study of T cell changes during pregnancy in multiple sclerosis (dated by TCRdb to about 2019). Study-level background: The study examined how the T cell repertoire changed over the course of pregnancy in women with multiple sclerosis.

Library preparation used the immunoSEQ multiplex PCR assay. TCRdb limited this immuneACCESS table to in-frame rearrangements with V and J called. A share of clones is missing; checked studies link under half to unresolved V genes, and the rest is unexplained. In all, the sample holds some 40,000 clones, and around 90% of those were seen once. Around 4.7% of the sample goes to the ten largest clones. Worth noting for this clone: No antigen is known for it. Nothing much larger sits one base from this clone, and base qualities are not available.

The receptor's source is a female donor in good health, enrolled as a control in a pregnancy study. The sequenced sample was peripheral blood, obtained in the second trimester of pregnancy.

The DNA is TGTGCCAGCAGCGGCGGACTAGCGGGGGGATTCGAGCAGTACTTC. Its product reads: CASSGGLAGGFEQYF. In this chain, TRBV7-2 is recombined with TRBJ2-7, and TRBD2 matches 14 of the central bases. Inclusive of the bounding cysteine and phenylalanine, the CDR3 is 15 residues long. Of the read, only the CDR3 DNA is kept; its 45 bases are in frame from base 1. The germline V gene provides CDR1 SGHTA and CDR2 FQGNSA. V has 5 bases trimmed and J has 6 bases trimmed; junction bases matching no gene number 6.